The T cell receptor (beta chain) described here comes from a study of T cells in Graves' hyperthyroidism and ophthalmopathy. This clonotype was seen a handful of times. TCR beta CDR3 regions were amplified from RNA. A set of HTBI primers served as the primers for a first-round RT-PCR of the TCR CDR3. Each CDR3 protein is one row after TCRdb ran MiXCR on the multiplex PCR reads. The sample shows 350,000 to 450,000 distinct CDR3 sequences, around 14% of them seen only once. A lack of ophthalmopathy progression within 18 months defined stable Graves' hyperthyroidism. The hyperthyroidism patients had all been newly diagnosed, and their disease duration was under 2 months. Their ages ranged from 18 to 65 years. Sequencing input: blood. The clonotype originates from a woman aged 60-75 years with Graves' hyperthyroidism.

CDR3 coding DNA: TGTGCCAGTAGCCGGGACAGCCACTCTGGAAACACCATATATTTT. It yields the protein CASSRDSHSGNTIYF. The chain combines TRBV19 with TRBJ1-3, with 7 positions matching TRBD1. Germline CDR1 LNHDA, CDR2 SQIVND (reference sequence). This CDR3 is 15 amino acids long. The ends lost 6 bases at V and 0 bases at J; junction bases unmatched: 5.